The source of this T cell receptor beta chain is a study of cytomegalovirus exposure and HLA in healthy donors. Study-wide findings and caveats: Diagnosis of cytomegalovirus status made by the classifier reportedly showed high specificity and sensitivity. In vitro work confirmed that a few CMV-associated chains recognize CMV antigens.

PCR involved 60 Vbeta and 13 Jbeta primers. Clones were read by immunoSEQ multiplex PCR, and TCRdb kept only the in-frame ones, dropping some. Of about 140,000 clones in the sample, approximately 82% were seen once. As for this clone: Its antigen is not known.

The CDR3 runs 15 residues. Germline V gene sequence: CDR1 SEHNR, CDR2 FQNEAQ (reference sequence). The ends lost 1 base at V and 2 bases at J; junction bases unmatched: 4. This receptor was obtained from a woman aged 40 to 49 in good health and CMV-seronegative. The sample consisted of PBMCs. The V call is TRBV7-9, the J call TRBJ2-7, with TRBD2 matching over 8 bases. CDR3 sequence reads: CASSLDVLAAYEQYF. The CDR3 DNA sequence: TGTGCCAGCAGCTTAGATGTACTAGCGGCCTACGAGCAGTACTTC.